These 4 T cell receptor beta chains originate from one sample sequenced in a study of cytomegalovirus exposure and HLA in healthy donors. This PCR relied on a set of 60 Vbeta primers and 13 Jbeta primers. TCRdb keeps only in-frame clones here, not all; method: immunoSEQ multiplex PCR. The data hold 150,000 to 200,000 clones, with 70% to 85% observed a single time. The sequenced sample consisted of PBMCs. These TCRs come from a man aged 50-60 years in good health and CMV-seropositive.

V gene TRBV5-1 combines with J gene TRBJ1-1; perhaps TRBD1 as D (5 bases). CDR1 is SGHRS and CDR2 is YFSETQ in the germline V gene. V lost 0 bases to trimming and J lost 0 bases, with 9 bases between them. The CDR3 runs to 15 residues. DNA for the CDR3: TGCGCCAGCAGCTTGGGCGGACAAATGAACACTGAAGCTTTCTTT. Protein product: CASSLGGQMNTEAFF. Filled out from reference TRBV5-1 and TRBJ1-1, the complete variable domain reads KAGVTQTPRYLIKTRGQQVTLSCSPISGHRSVSWYQQTPGQGLQFLFEYFSETQRNKGNFPGRFSGRQFSNSRSEMNVSTLELGDSALYLCASSLGGQMNTEAFFGQGTRLTVV.

This chain connects TRBV19 to TRBJ2-5; 11 bases map to TRBD1. CDR3 length: 15 amino acids. The ends lost 5 bases at V and 5 bases at J; junction bases unmatched: 7. Germline V gene lookup returns CDR1 LNHDA and CDR2 SQIVND (reference sequence). The CDR3: CASSGGQGAVETQYF. In DNA form, the CDR3 reads TGTGCCAGTAGTGGAGGACAGGGGGCAGTGGAGACCCAGTACTTC.

The chain couples TRBV7-7 to TRBJ2-1, with TRBD1 matching over 7 bases. The germline gives CDR1 SSHAT, CDR2 FNYEAQ (reference sequence). Germline trimming cut 4 bases from V and 10 bases from J; bases unmatched to any gene: 4. The CDR3 has 12 residues. The chain's CDR3 is CASSSTGREQFF. CDR3 sequence (DNA): TGTGCCAGCAGCTCGACAGGGCGCGAGCAGTTCTTC.

In its sample, this clone was seen once. The J gene is TRBJ2-4, the V gene TRBV10-1; 9 bases are shared with TRBD2. This CDR3 region has 16 residues. Germline assignment: CDR1 WNHNN and CDR2 SYGVQD (reference sequence). V was clipped by 0 bases and J by 8 bases; unmatched bases: 8. The CDR3 DNA sequence: TGCGCCAGCAGTGAGTCTCGGGGAGCGGGGGGTCACATTCAGTACTTC. Amino acid sequence: CASSESRGAGGHIQYF.